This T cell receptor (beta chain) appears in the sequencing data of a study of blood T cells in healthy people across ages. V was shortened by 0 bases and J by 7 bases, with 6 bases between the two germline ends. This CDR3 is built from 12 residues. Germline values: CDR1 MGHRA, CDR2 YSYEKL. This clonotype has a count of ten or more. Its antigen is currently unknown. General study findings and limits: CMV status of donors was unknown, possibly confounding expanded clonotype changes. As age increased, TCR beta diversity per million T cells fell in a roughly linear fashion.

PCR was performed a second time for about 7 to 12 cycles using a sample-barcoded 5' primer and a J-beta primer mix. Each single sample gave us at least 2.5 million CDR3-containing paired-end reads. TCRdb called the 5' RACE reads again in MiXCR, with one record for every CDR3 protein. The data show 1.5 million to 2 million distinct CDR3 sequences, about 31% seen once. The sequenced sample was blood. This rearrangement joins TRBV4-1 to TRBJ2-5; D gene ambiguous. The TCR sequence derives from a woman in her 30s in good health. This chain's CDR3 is CASSQELGTQYF. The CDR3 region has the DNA TGCGCCAGCAGCCAAGAGTTAGGGACCCAGTACTTC.